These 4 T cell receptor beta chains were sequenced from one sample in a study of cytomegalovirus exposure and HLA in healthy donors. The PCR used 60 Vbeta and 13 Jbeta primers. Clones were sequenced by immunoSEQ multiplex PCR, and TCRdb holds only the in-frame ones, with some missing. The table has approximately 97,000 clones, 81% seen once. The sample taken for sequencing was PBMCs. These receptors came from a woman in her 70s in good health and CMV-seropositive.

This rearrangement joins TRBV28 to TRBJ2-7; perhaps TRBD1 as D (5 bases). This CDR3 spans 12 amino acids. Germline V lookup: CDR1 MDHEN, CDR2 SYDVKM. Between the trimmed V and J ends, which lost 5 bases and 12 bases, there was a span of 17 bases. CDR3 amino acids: CASSMRRVRLYF. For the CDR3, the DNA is TGTGCCAGCAGTATGCGCAGGGTCAGGCTGTACTTC.

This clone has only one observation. The CDR3 loop is CASSRSQGTNTGELFF. As DNA, the CDR3 is TGTGCCAGCAGCCGCTCACAGGGGACGAACACCGGGGAGCTGTTTTTT. The chain joins TRBV7-2 to TRBJ2-2, with TRBD1 matching 7 bases. Germline CDR1 and CDR2: SGHTA and FQGNSA. After removal of 5 bases from V and 0 bases from J, the junction contained 6 bases not matched to a gene. The CDR3 covers 16 residues.

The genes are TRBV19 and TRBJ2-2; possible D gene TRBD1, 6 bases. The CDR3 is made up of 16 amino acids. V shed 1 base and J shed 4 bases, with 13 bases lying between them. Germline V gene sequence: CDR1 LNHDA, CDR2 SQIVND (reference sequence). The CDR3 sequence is CASSIGGTPITGELFF. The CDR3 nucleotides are TGTGCCAGTAGTATAGGGGGGACACCCATCACCGGGGAGCTGTTTTTT.

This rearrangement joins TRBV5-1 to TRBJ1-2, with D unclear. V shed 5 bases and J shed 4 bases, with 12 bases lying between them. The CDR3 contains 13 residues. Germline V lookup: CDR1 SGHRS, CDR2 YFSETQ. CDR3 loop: CASRNEGSYGYTF. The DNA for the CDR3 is TGCGCCAGCAGGAATGAGGGCAGCTATGGCTACACCTTC.